The 10 T cell receptor beta chains in this list originate from one sample, sequenced in a study of synovial regulatory T cells in juvenile arthritis. TCRdb keeps only in-frame clones here, not all; method: immunoSEQ multiplex PCR. The data include 9,500 to 10,000 clones; the top ten clones carry approximately 0.77%. Sequenced input: Treg cells from blood. Subset described: remaining (HLA-DR-negative) circulating blood Treg cells. The receptors here all came from a donor under 30 with juvenile idiopathic arthritis.

The chain recombines TRBV19 with TRBJ2-7; no DNA is available, so the TRBD1 call from TCRdb remains unchecked. This CDR3 region has 14 residues. There is no recorded DNA. Looked up from germline, CDR1 is LNHDA and CDR2 is SQIVND (reference sequence). The CDR3 region is CASSIGQGSYEQYF.

The gene calls are TRBV6-1 and TRBJ1-5; TCRdb picks TRBD1, but there is no DNA to check that call. Per germline, CDR1 MNHNS and CDR2 SASEGT. CDR3 length: 15 amino acids. No DNA sequence is on record. CDR3 amino acids: CASSVDRGWNQPQHF.

This sequence joins TRBV10-1 and TRBJ2-7. Germline assignment: CDR1 WNHNN and CDR2 SYGVQD (reference sequence). The CDR3 extends over 14 amino acids. Only the protein is on record. This CDR3 reads CASSLKPGAHEQYF.

CDR3 sequence reads: CASGTGRYEQYF. The chain links TRBV6-6 to TRBJ2-7; the TCRdb D gene call, TRBD1, has no DNA to confirm it. Looked up from germline, CDR1 is MNHNY and CDR2 is SVGAGI (reference sequence). CDR3 size: 12 residues. No DNA appears here.

The J gene is TRBJ1-2, the V gene TRBV5-1. The germline V gene encodes CDR1 SGHRS and CDR2 YFSETQ. The CDR3 is 17 amino acids. No DNA is given. CDR3 sequence: CASSLATRSSGNYGYTF.

The rearrangement uses TRBV5-4 and TRBJ2-7; TCRdb returns TRBD1, unconfirmable since there is no DNA. This CDR3 has 19 amino acids. No DNA is recorded. From germline, CDR1 is SGHNT and CDR2 YYREEE (reference sequence). Here the CDR3 reads CASSDPEDRGTSSSYEQYF.

The chain couples TRBV5-1 to TRBJ2-2; the TRBD2 assignment by TCRdb is unverifiable without DNA. The CDR3 extends over 17 amino acids. DNA for this receptor is not on file. Germline CDR1 SGHRS, CDR2 YFSETQ. The CDR3 region is CASSYLRGGLGTGELFF.

This chain links TRBV7-6 with TRBJ2-7; checking the TCRdb D call of TRBD1 is not possible without DNA. Germline V gene data show CDR1 as SGHVS and CDR2 as FNYEAQ. The CDR3 totals 22 residues. Nucleotide data are not available. CDR3 in amino acids: CASSLAGPTWRIRDRGLYEQYF.

The J gene is TRBJ1-2, the V gene TRBV10-3. The CDR3 loop spans 11 amino acids. No DNA has been recorded. Per germline, CDR1 ENHRY and CDR2 SYGVKD. The CDR3 spells CAISDGYGYTF.

CDR3 amino acids: CASSPRHDTEAFF. V and J are TRBV5-4 and TRBJ1-1; TCRdb outputs TRBD1, but without DNA this stays unchecked. The germline V gene has CDR1 SGHNT and CDR2 YYREEE (reference sequence). CDR3 length: 13 residues. The entry carries no DNA sequence.